This T cell receptor beta chain comes out of a study of blood T cell repertoires in COVID-19. Study background: Spain, Italy and the United States supplied samples that represented acute and convalescent COVID-19. PBMCs, B-cell-depleted T cells, or T cells provided the cDNA or gDNA that made up the material.

Trimming cost V 0 bases and J 4 bases, with 8 bases left between them. CDR3 length: 14 residues. Germline V gives CDR1 SGDLS, CDR2 YYNGEE. In the original processing: Estimation of nucleated cell counts was performed using reference gene primer amplification. The protocol was immunoSEQ multiplex PCR, while the TCRdb copy is restricted to in-frame clones and leaves out a portion. The V and J calls and the clone size are those of that table, but D and trimming were determined from the DNA. The sample has approximately 340,000 clones, 65% to 85% seen once. The table lists this clone with a count of one. This CDR3 is also generated by other DNA sequences in the sample.

The sequence was obtained from a man between 25 and 39 years old with active or convalescent COVID-19. The rearrangement joins TRBV9 to TRBJ2-1; D might be TRBD2 (6 bases). The sequenced sample consisted of peripheral blood. The CDR3 is CASSVGGIYNEQFF. The DNA of the CDR3 is TGTGCCAGCAGCGTAGGCGGGATTTACAATGAGCAGTTCTTC.